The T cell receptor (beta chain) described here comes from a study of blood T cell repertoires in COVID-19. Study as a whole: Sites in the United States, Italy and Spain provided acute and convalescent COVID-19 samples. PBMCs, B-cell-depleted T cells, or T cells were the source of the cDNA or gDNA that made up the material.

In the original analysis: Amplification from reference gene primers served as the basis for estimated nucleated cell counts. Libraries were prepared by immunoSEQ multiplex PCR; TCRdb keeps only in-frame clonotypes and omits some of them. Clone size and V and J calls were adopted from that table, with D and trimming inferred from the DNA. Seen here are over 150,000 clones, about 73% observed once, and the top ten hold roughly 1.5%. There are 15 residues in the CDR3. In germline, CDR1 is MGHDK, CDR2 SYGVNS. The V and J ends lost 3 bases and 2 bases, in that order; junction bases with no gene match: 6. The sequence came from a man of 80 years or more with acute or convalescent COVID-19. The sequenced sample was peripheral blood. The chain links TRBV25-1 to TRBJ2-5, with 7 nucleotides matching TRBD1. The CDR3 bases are TGTGCCAGCAGTGACCCCGGGACAGCTCAAGAGACCCAGTACTTC. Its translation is CASSDPGTAQETQYF.